These 8 T cell receptor beta chains share one sample of origin, sequenced in a study of regulatory T cells in long-lasting Graves disease. The time point is: persistent/refractory GD, antithyroid drugs over 5 years with positive TRAb. PBMC RNA was the source of the TCR library. CDR3-region Arm-PCR and iRepertoire HTBI primers produced the TCR beta libraries. TCRdb redid the calling of the multiplex PCR reads with MiXCR, one entry per CDR3 protein. This sample has about 460,000 distinct CDR3 sequences, with 20% to 25% found just once. The input for sequencing was peripheral blood mononuclear cells (PBMCs), taken when the disease was refractory, from a patient treated with antithyroid drugs. The source of these receptors is a female donor with Graves disease.

This clonotype came up a few times. This chain links TRBV11-3 with TRBJ2-7; no definite D call. The germline V gene encodes CDR1 SGHNT and CDR2 YENEEA. CDR3 length equals 15 residues. V dropped 2 bases and J dropped 0 bases, with 11 bases sitting between them. CDR3 in amino acids: CASSLYPQDSYEQYF. CDR3 nucleotide sequence: TGTGCCAGCAGCTTATACCCTCAGGACTCCTACGAGCAGTACTTC.

This clonotype was recorded a few times. Being one base from a much bigger clone, this may be a read error. This chain joins TRBV7-2 and TRBJ2-5; no firm D call. Trimming took off 1 base at V and 5 bases at J, with 11 bases between the two ends. The CDR3 extends over 14 amino acids. Germline values: CDR1 SGHTA, CDR2 FQGNSA. Here the CDR3 DNA reads TGTGCCAGCAGCTTAGATAACGGAAGGGAGACCCAGTACTTC. Its protein product is CASSLDNGRETQYF.

This clonotype was detected only a few times. Germline is not matched at one junction end, which may reflect a read error. V is TRBV18 and J is TRBJ1-1; D unresolved. The CDR3 covers 15 residues. Germline CDR1 and CDR2: KGHSH and LQKENI. CDR3 in amino acids: CASSSPGITRAEAFF. The CDR3 DNA follows: TGTGCCAGCTCATCACCCGGGATAACACGAGCTGAAGCTTTCTTT.

CDR3 bases: TGTGCCAGCAGCGTTGTCCCGGGAGGGCCACGGGAGCAGTACTTC. Translated: CASSVVPGGPREQYF. The chain carries TRBV9 and TRBJ2-7; 8 positions match TRBD2. With V trimmed by 2 bases and J by 7 bases, 11 bases remained unmatched. CDR3 length: 15 residues. Germline-derived CDR1 and CDR2 are SGDLS and YYNGEE. The full variable domain, with the rest looked up from reference TRBV9 and TRBJ2-7, is DSGVTQTPKHLITATGQRVTLRCSPRSGDLSVYWYQQSLDQGLQFLIQYYNGEERAKGNILERFSAQQFPDLHSELNLSSLELGDSALYFCASSVVPGGPREQYFGPGTRLTVT.

For this clonotype: This may stem from a read error, because a much larger clone lies one nucleotide away. The CDR3 protein is CAISSGVGRNTGELFF. Written as DNA, the CDR3 is TGTGCCATCAGTTCGGGGGTGGGGCGAAACACCGGGGAGCTGTTTTTT. The rearrangement uses TRBV10-3 and TRBJ2-2; TRBD2 might be the D (6 bases). CDR1 ENHRY and CDR2 SYGVKD come from the germline V gene. V lost 5 bases to trimming and J lost 2 bases, with 15 bases between them. The CDR3 has 16 residues.

CDR3 nucleotides: TGTGCCAGCAGCGGGGGGGGGAAGGCAGACTCTTACACTGAAGCTTTCTTT. Its protein is CASSGGGKADSYTEAFF. The chain links TRBV9 to TRBJ1-1, with a possible D match to TRBD1 (5 bases). In germline, CDR1 is SGDLS, CDR2 YYNGEE. CDR3 size: 17 residues. Trimming removed 3 bases at V and 3 bases at J, with 21 bases between.

The chain is built from TRBV28 and TRBJ2-1; 8 nucleotides agree with TRBD2. Per the germline V gene, CDR1 is MDHEN and CDR2 is SYDVKM. This CDR3 is 15 amino acids long. Trimming removed 8 bases from V and 10 bases from J; junction bases left unmatched: 16. CDR3 DNA sequence: TGTGCCAGCCAGCCCGGGGGGGCGGGAGCAGGGGAGCAGTTCTTC. Translation: CASQPGGAGAGEQFF.

Worth noting for this clonotype: A much larger clone differs by one base, so this may be a read error. The chain has TRBV6-2 or TRBV6-3 and TRBJ1-1, with D possibly matching TRBD1 (5 bases). V was cut by 5 bases and J by 10 bases, with 23 bases left in between. The CDR3 runs 15 residues. Germline CDR1 and CDR2: MNHEY and SVGEGT. The CDR3 DNA follows: TGTGCCAGCAGTACCCGACAGTCTAGAGAAGCTGGAGCTTTCTTT. Amino acid sequence: CASSTRQSREAGAFF.